This T cell receptor beta chain was sequenced during a study of Graves' ophthalmopathy and Graves' hyperthyroidism. Turning to the study itself: Upon initial diagnosis and before any treatment, peripheral blood was collected.

Germline CDR1 is SNHLY and CDR2 is FYNNEI. This CDR3 region has 12 residues. V shed 6 bases and J shed 6 bases, with 12 bases lying between them. This clonotype was detected many times. Its antigen is unknown. Amplification from RNA transcripts yielded the TCR beta CDR3 regions. First-round RT-PCR employed HTBI primers, with a second-round multiplex PCR after it. TCRdb called the multiplex PCR reads again in MiXCR, with one record for every CDR3 protein. Of a few hundred thousand distinct CDR3 sequences listed, under 25% are singletons. Ophthalmopathy not arising within 18 months of follow-up defined hyperthyroidism as stable. Study-wide points: Detection in blood was also observed for most expanded thyroid clonotypes above 0.001 frequency.

The specimen sequenced was peripheral blood. This sequence was found in a woman aged 18-29 years with stable Graves' hyperthyroidism. The chain recombines TRBV2 with TRBJ2-7; D call uncertain. CDR3 nucleotides: TGTGCCAGCAGCGCCGGTTTGTCCGAGCAGTACTTC. Translation gives CASSAGLSEQYF.